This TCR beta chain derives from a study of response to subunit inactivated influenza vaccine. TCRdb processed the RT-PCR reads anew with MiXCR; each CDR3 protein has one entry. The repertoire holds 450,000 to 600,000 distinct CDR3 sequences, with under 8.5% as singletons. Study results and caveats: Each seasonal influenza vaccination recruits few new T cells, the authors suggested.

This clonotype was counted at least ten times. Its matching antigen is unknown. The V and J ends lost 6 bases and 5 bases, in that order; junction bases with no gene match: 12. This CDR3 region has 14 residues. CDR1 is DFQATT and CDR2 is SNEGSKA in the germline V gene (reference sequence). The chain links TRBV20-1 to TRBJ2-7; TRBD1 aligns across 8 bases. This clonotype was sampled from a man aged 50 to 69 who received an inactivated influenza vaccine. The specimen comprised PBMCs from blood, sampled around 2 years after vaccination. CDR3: CSARGTGETNEQYF. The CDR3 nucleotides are TGCAGTGCCAGGGGGACAGGCGAGACTAACGAGCAGTACTTC.